This is a list of T cell receptor beta chains from one sample in a study of glioma-infiltrating T cells. TCRdb used MiXCR to reprocess the multiplex PCR reads, holding one entry per CDR3 protein. The repertoire holds approximately 40,000 distinct CDR3 sequences, with more than 20% as singletons. The sequenced sample consisted of glioma tissue, nonneoplastic brain tissue, or PBMCs (not recorded which). The source of these receptors is a human donor with low-grade glioma or glioblastoma, undergoing nonglioma brain surgery, or in good health (not recorded which). CDR3s include the opening cysteine and the closing phenylalanine or tryptophan. D genes are given only for firm matches. Clone size is shown for a subset of rows, as once, few, many or a class of expanded clone.

clone size	J gene	V gene	D gene	CDR3 protein	CDR3 DNA
many	TRBJ1-1	TRBV28	TRBD1	CASTTYTGGNTEAFF	TGTGCCAGCACCACCTATACAGGGGGAAACACTGAAGCTTTCTTT
many	TRBJ1-6	TRBV28	TRBD1	CATRQGYYSPLHF	TGTGCCACACGACAGGGGTATTATTCACCCCTCCACTTT
many	TRBJ2-1	TRBV6-1	TRBD2	CASSATSGSYNEQFF	TGTGCCAGCAGCGCAACTAGCGGGAGTTACAATGAGCAGTTCTTC
many	TRBJ2-7	TRBV20-1	.	CSASSEGYEQYF	TGCAGTGCTAGCTCAGAGGGCTACGAGCAGTACTTC
few	TRBJ2-1	TRBV3-1	.	CASSHADGRGYNEQFF	TGTGCCAGCAGCCACGCTGACGGGCGGGGCTACAATGAGCAGTTCTTC
medium-sized	TRBJ1-2	TRBV3-1	TRBD1	CASSLGQAASYGYTF	TGTGCCAGCAGCCTGGGACAGGCAGCTTCATATGGCTACACCTTC
few	TRBJ2-7	TRBV10-1	.	CASSESGEPEQYF	TGCGCCAGCAGTGAGTCGGGGGAGCCCGAGCAGTACTTC
.	TRBJ2-2	TRBV6-1	.	CASRRSGELFF	TGTGCCAGCAGAAGAAGCGGGGAGCTGTTTTTT
many	TRBJ2-5	TRBV28	.	CASSPPQSVKTQYF	TGTGCCAGCAGTCCACCTCAGTCCGTCAAGACCCAGTACTTC
.	TRBJ2-6	TRBV27	.	CASMAPVSGSGANVLTF	TGTGCCAGCATGGCCCCCGTGTCTGGGTCTGGGGCCAACGTCCTGACTTTC
.	TRBJ2-4	TRBV5-1	TRBD2	CASSLEASGGNIQYF	TGCGCCAGCAGCTTGGAGGCTAGCGGGGGGAACATTCAGTACTTC
.	TRBJ2-2	TRBV7-6	TRBD2	CASSPRAGENTGELFF	TGTGCCAGCAGCCCCCGTGCGGGGGAAAACACCGGGGAGCTGTTTTTT
many	TRBJ1-4	TRBV4-2	TRBD1	CASSQVERGQEKLFF	TGTGCCAGCAGCCAAGTTGAAAGGGGGCAGGAAAAACTGTTTTTT
few	TRBJ1-1	TRBV19	TRBD1	CASSFGQGATEAFF	TGTGCCAGTAGTTTCGGACAGGGGGCCACTGAAGCTTTCTTT
many	TRBJ2-1	TRBV27	TRBD2	CASSLISGGAGDEQFF	TGTGCCAGCAGTTTAATTAGCGGGGGGGCCGGTGATGAGCAGTTCTTC
.	TRBJ2-3	TRBV20-1	TRBD2	CSALAGETDTQYF	TGCAGTGCTCTAGCGGGAGAGACAGATACGCAGTATTTT
many	TRBJ2-7	TRBV7-6	.	CASSSAQGELYEQYF	TGTGCCAGCAGCTCGGCACAAGGGGAACTCTACGAGCAGTACTTC
.	TRBJ2-3	TRBV7-2	.	CAGSLSPRRTDTQYF	TGTGCCGGCAGCTTAAGCCCGCGGCGCACAGATACGCAGTATTTT
few	TRBJ2-5	TRBV10-3	.	CAISESQPGGMYQETQYF	TGTGCCATCAGTGAGTCTCAGCCCGGGGGTATGTACCAAGAGACCCAGTACTTC
many	TRBJ2-5	TRBV24-1	.	CATSTRDRQETQYF	TGTGCCACCTCTACTCGGGACCGACAAGAGACCCAGTACTTC
many	TRBJ2-7	TRBV6-1	TRBD2	CASSTGTTYEQYF	TGTGCCAGCAGTACCGGGACTACATACGAGCAGTACTTC
medium-sized	TRBJ2-3	TRBV6-1	TRBD1	CASSTGTGYTDTQYF	TGTGCCAGCTCGACCGGGACAGGGTACACAGATACGCAGTATTTT
many	TRBJ2-5	TRBV4-2	TRBD2	CASSQVSSGQETQYF	TGTGCCAGCAGCCAAGTATCTAGCGGCCAAGAGACCCAGTACTTC